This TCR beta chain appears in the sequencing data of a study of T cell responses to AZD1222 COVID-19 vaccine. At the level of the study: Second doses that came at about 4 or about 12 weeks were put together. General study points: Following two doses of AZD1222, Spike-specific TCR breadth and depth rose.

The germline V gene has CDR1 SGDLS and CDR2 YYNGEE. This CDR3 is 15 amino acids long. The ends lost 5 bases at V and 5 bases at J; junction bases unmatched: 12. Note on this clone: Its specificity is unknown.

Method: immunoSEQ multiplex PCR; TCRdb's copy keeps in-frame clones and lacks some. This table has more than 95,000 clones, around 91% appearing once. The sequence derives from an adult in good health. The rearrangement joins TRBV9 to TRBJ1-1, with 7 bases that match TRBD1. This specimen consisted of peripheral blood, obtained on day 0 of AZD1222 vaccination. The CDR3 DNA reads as TGTGCCAGCAGTCTTAACCCCGACAGGGAGACTGAAGCTTTCTTT. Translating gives CASSLNPDRETEAFF.